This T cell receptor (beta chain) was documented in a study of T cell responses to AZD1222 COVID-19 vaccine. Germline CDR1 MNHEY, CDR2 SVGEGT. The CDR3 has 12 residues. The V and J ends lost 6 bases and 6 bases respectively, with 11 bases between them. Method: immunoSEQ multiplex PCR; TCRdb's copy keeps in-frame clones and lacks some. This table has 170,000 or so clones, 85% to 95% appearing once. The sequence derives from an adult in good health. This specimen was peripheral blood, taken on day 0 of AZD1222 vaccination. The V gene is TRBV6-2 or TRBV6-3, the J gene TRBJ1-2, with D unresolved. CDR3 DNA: TGTGCCAGCAGCGAGATGGTGGATGGCTACACCTTC. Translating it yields CASSEMVDGYTF.